This T cell receptor beta chain was sequenced in a study of blood T cells in healthy people across ages. Overall study findings and caveats: It was held that the diversity estimates obtained from one million T cells were underestimates. Samples with more naive T cells showed higher observed beta diversity. The fall in TCR beta diversity per million T cells was roughly linear with age.

For the second PCR, which ran for roughly 6 to 11 cycles, a sample-barcoded 5' primer and a J-beta primer mix were used. TCRdb re-derived calls from the 5' RACE reads in MiXCR, one entry per CDR3 protein. The table lists 800,000 or so distinct CDR3 sequences, about 42% of them singletons. This CDR3 has 14 residues. Trimming shortened V by 4 bases and J by 1 base, and 8 bases separated the two germline ends. Germline-derived CDR1 and CDR2 are SEHNR and FQNEAQ (reference sequence). Worth noting for this clonotype: The target antigen is unknown.

Sequenced: blood. The chain recombines TRBV7-9 with TRBJ1-3; D gene uncertain. This clonotype was obtained from a man older than 75 in good health. The chain's CDR3 is CASSSVRSGNTIYF. Written as DNA, the CDR3 is TGTGCCAGCAGCTCCGTGCGGTCTGGAAACACCATATATTTT.